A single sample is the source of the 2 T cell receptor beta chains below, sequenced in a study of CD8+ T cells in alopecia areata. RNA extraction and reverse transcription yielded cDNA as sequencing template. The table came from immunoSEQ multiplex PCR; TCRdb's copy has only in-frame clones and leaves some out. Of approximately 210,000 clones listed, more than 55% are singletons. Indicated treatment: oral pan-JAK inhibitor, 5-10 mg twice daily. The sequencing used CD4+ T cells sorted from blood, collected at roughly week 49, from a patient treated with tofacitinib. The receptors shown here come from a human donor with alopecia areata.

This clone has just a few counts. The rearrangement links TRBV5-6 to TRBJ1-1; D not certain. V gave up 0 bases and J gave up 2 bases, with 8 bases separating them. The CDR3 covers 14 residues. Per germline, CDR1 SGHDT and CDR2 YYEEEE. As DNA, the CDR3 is TGTGCCAGCAGCTTGGAACTTCGTAACACTGAAGCTTTCTTT. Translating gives CASSLELRNTEAFF.

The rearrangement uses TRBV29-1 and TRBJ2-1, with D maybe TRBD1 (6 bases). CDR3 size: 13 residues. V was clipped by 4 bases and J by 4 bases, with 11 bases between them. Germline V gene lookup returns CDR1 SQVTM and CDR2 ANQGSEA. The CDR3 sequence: CSVGTALYNEQFF. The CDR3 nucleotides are TGCAGCGTTGGGACAGCTCTTTACAATGAGCAGTTCTTC.